The rows below give T cell receptor beta chains drawn from one sample of a study of T cells after yellow fever vaccination. TCRdb independently ran MiXCR on the 5' RACE reads; one entry per CDR3 protein. This sample carries a few hundred thousand distinct CDR3 sequences, roughly 8.3% of them seen once, and the ten largest clones take 15% to 20%. The specimen was PBMCs, collected roughly 46 days after the first yellow fever vaccination. These receptors were taken from a man between 18 and 35 years old who received the YFV17D yellow fever vaccine. The CDR3 runs from the conserved cysteine through the conserved F or W. A D gene is named only where the DNA matches it firmly. Clone sizes are given selectively: once, few, many, or a class where the clone is expanded.

abundance	v_gene	d_gene	j_gene	CDR3aa	CDR3nt
-	TRBV5-1	-	TRBJ2-7	CASSFTGLKSYEQYF	TGCGCCAGCAGCTTTACGGGACTCAAAAGCTACGAGCAGTACTTC
many	TRBV12-5	TRBD2	TRBJ2-7	CASGYAAGGLYEQYF	TGTGCTAGTGGCTACGCCGCGGGGGGGCTGTACGAGCAGTACTTC
-	TRBV7-9	-	TRBJ2-3	CASGPTTSTDTQYF	TGTGCCAGCGGTCCCACAACTAGCACAGATACGCAGTATTTT
few	TRBV9	-	TRBJ1-3	CASSVGTLNSGNTIYF	TGTGCCAGCAGCGTAGGGACACTCAACTCTGGAAACACCATATATTTT
few	TRBV7-2	TRBD1	TRBJ1-5	CASSFETGNNQPQHF	TGTGCCAGCAGCTTCGAGACAGGGAACAATCAGCCCCAGCATTTT
few	TRBV6-2/TRBV6-3	-	TRBJ2-5	CASSYLADPGVQETQYF	TGTGCCAGCAGTTACCTCGCCGATCCGGGGGTGCAAGAGACCCAGTACTTC
-	TRBV9	-	TRBJ1-2	CASSERRGLDYGYTF	TGTGCCAGCAGCGAACGGCGGGGGTTGGATTATGGCTACACCTTC
-	TRBV12-3/TRBV12-4	-	TRBJ1-1	CASRPRRRNTEAFF	TGTGCCAGCAGACCCCGGAGACGGAACACTGAAGCTTTCTTT
-	TRBV6-2/TRBV6-3	-	TRBJ2-1	CASSYPYNEQFF	TGTGCCAGCAGTTATCCCTACAATGAGCAGTTCTTC
many	TRBV28	-	TRBJ1-2	CASEPQAIPYGYTF	TGTGCCAGTGAGCCCCAGGCCATTCCCTATGGCTACACCTTC
-	TRBV5-1	TRBD2	TRBJ2-7	CASSKAIAGTYEQYF	TGCGCCAGCAGCAAGGCGATAGCGGGGACCTACGAGCAGTACTTC
few	TRBV18	-	TRBJ1-1	CASSPRWERFEAFF	TGTGCCAGCTCACCACGTTGGGAACGGTTTGAAGCTTTCTTT
-	TRBV29-1	-	TRBJ1-1	CSVSLRVSPNTEAFF	TGCAGCGTTTCTCTAAGGGTCAGCCCGAACACTGAAGCTTTCTTT
-	TRBV20-1	-	TRBJ1-5	CSASARQGSSNQPQHF	TGCAGTGCTAGTGCAAGGCAGGGAAGCAGTAATCAGCCCCAGCATTTT
-	TRBV25-1	-	TRBJ1-2	CASSEWVLGLNYGYTF	TGTGCCAGCAGTGAATGGGTCCTCGGTCTTAACTATGGCTACACCTTC
few	TRBV12-3/TRBV12-4	-	TRBJ1-2	CASSQNRDFYGYTF	TGTGCCAGCAGTCAGAACAGGGACTTCTATGGCTACACCTTC
-	TRBV27	-	TRBJ1-2	CASSPRRVPDRYGYTF	TGTGCCAGCAGTCCCCGACGGGTTCCGGACAGATATGGCTACACCTTC
few	TRBV29-1	-	TRBJ1-1	CSGGRREGNTEAFF	TGCAGCGGAGGGAGGAGGGAGGGTAACACTGAAGCTTTCTTT
many	TRBV12-3/TRBV12-4	TRBD2	TRBJ2-1	CASSPPGEGGEQFF	TGTGCCAGCAGTCCTCCGGGGGAGGGCGGTGAGCAGTTCTTC
-	TRBV6-5	-	TRBJ2-3	CASSYKGTQYF	TGTGCCAGCAGTTACAAGGGCACACAGTATTTT
-	TRBV12-5	TRBD1	TRBJ1-4	CASGAGQGNEKLFF	TGTGCTAGTGGTGCAGGACAGGGGAATGAAAAACTGTTTTTT
few	TRBV6-5	TRBD1	TRBJ2-6	CASSFDRDANVLTF	TGTGCCAGCAGTTTCGACAGGGACGCCAACGTCCTGACTTTC
-	TRBV5-5	-	TRBJ1-5	CASSSRESNQPQHF	TGTGCCAGCAGCTCCAGGGAGAGCAATCAGCCCCAGCATTTT
-	TRBV18	TRBD1	TRBJ2-2	CASSLRTGVNTVELFF	TGTGCCAGCTCACTACGGACAGGGGTGAACACCGTGGAGCTGTTTTTT
-	TRBV4-3	-	TRBJ1-2	CASSQDGRASYGYTF	TGCGCCAGCAGCCAAGATGGAAGAGCCAGCTATGGCTACACCTTC
-	TRBV5-1	-	TRBJ2-3	CASSLVRRGQGTDTQYF	TGCGCCAGCAGCTTGGTTCGTCGGGGTCAGGGTACAGATACGCAGTATTTT
few	TRBV7-9	-	TRBJ2-2	CASSLIPGANTGELFF	TGTGCCAGCAGCTTAATCCCCGGGGCGAACACCGGGGAGCTGTTTTTT
few	TRBV20-1	-	TRBJ2-5	CSAKTFQETQYF	TGCAGTGCTAAAACTTTCCAAGAGACCCAGTACTTC
many	TRBV4-2	-	TRBJ1-6	CASSQDPGPEEPLHF	TGTGCCAGCAGCCAAGATCCCGGTCCGGAGGAGCCCCTCCACTTT
few	TRBV5-4	TRBD1	TRBJ1-2	CASSLGGQATNYGYTF	TGTGCCAGCAGCTTGGGGGGACAGGCTACTAACTATGGCTACACCTTC
-	TRBV20-1	-	TRBJ2-1	CSATHGHEQFF	TGCAGTGCCACCCATGGGCATGAGCAGTTCTTC
few	TRBV5-4	TRBD2	TRBJ2-1	CASSSPSAGGLHEQFF	TGTGCCAGCAGCTCGCCCTCGGCGGGGGGGCTCCATGAGCAGTTCTTC
-	TRBV7-9	TRBD2	TRBJ2-3	CASSSGLVLHTDTQYF	TGTGCCAGCAGCTCGGGACTAGTGTTACACACAGATACGCAGTATTTT
few	TRBV11-3	TRBD1	TRBJ2-1	CASSFSRGPVNEQFF	TGTGCCAGCAGCTTTTCCAGGGGGCCGGTGAATGAGCAGTTCTTC
-	TRBV16	-	TRBJ1-5	CASSQWLTRGSNQPQHF	TGTGCCAGCAGCCAATGGCTTACCAGGGGAAGCAATCAGCCCCAGCATTTT
-	TRBV7-8	TRBD2	TRBJ2-5	CASSYQTSGQETQYF	TGTGCCAGCAGCTATCAGACTAGCGGACAAGAGACCCAGTACTTC
few	TRBV20-1	TRBD2	TRBJ2-3	CSAFSGSTDTQYF	TGCAGTGCTTTTAGCGGGAGCACAGATACGCAGTATTTT
few	TRBV6-6	TRBD1	TRBJ1-4	CASSQGGEKLFF	TGTGCCAGCAGCCAGGGGGGGGAAAAACTGTTTTTT
-	TRBV12-3/TRBV12-4	-	TRBJ1-2	CASSLYREGYTF	TGTGCCAGCAGTTTGTATCGAGAAGGCTACACCTTC
few	TRBV5-1	-	TRBJ2-5	CASSSEGVETQYF	TGCGCCAGCAGCTCAGAGGGAGTAGAGACCCAGTACTTC
few	TRBV24-1	-	TRBJ2-3	CATASGTVVDTQYF	TGTGCCACTGCTTCTGGTACAGTGGTAGATACGCAGTATTTT
few	TRBV5-1	TRBD1	TRBJ1-2	CASSVARTGVYGYTF	TGCGCCAGCAGCGTCGCGAGGACAGGGGTTTATGGCTACACCTTC
-	TRBV12-3/TRBV12-4	TRBD1	TRBJ1-4	CASNGQGGNEKLFF	TGTGCCAGCAACGGACAGGGCGGTAATGAAAAACTGTTTTTT
few	TRBV9	-	TRBJ2-2	CASSVGWSNTGELFF	TGTGCCAGCAGCGTAGGATGGAGTAACACCGGGGAGCTGTTTTTT
-	TRBV7-9	TRBD1	TRBJ1-1	CASTFSDRDRGRTEAFF	TGTGCCAGCACCTTCTCCGACCGGGACAGGGGTAGGACTGAAGCTTTCTTT
-	TRBV20-1	TRBD1	TRBJ2-7	CCAYALTGGVTYEQYF	TGCTGTGCTTATGCCTTGACAGGGGGCGTAACCTACGAGCAGTACTTC
-	TRBV3-1	TRBD1	TRBJ1-6	CASSPGQGYRTLHF	TGTGCCAGCAGCCCCGGACAGGGTTATAGAACCCTCCACTTT
-	TRBV9	-	TRBJ2-1	CASSVQLGTYNEQFF	TGTGCCAGCAGCGTACAACTCGGGACGTACAATGAGCAGTTCTTC
few	TRBV18	-	TRBJ1-1	CASSPIWGMNTEAFF	TGTGCCAGCTCACCAATATGGGGAATGAACACTGAAGCTTTCTTT
-	TRBV9	-	TRBJ1-1	CASSPGGYQNTEAFF	TGTGCCAGCAGCCCTGGTGGCTACCAGAACACTGAAGCTTTCTTT
many	TRBV5-8	-	TRBJ2-3	CASSFGVAGTDTQYF	TGTGCCAGCAGCTTTGGAGTAGCTGGCACAGATACGCAGTATTTT
few	TRBV10-3	-	TRBJ1-2	CAISERTLFYGYTF	TGTGCCATCAGTGAACGGACGCTATTCTATGGCTACACCTTC
-	TRBV11-2	TRBD2	TRBJ2-5	CASSLASGVVRQTQYF	TGTGCCAGCAGCTTAGCGAGCGGGGTAGTGAGACAGACCCAGTACTTC
-	TRBV7-2	TRBD1	TRBJ2-1	CASSLGTGANEQFF	TGTGCCAGCAGCTTGGGGACAGGGGCGAATGAGCAGTTCTTC
-	TRBV6-1	TRBD2	TRBJ2-5	CATRKRGFQETQYF	TGTGCCACTCGTAAGCGGGGATTCCAAGAGACCCAGTACTTC
few	TRBV20-1	-	TRBJ2-5	CSASGDSQETQYF	TGCAGTGCTAGTGGGGACTCCCAAGAGACCCAGTACTTC
few	TRBV7-2	-	TRBJ2-1	CASSLAVRNPRDEQFF	TGTGCCAGCAGCTTAGCGGTAAGGAATCCTAGAGATGAGCAGTTCTTC
-	TRBV29-1	-	TRBJ2-1	CSVVLSPGQTRKQFF	TGCAGCGTTGTTTTGAGCCCCGGGCAGACGAGGAAGCAGTTCTTC